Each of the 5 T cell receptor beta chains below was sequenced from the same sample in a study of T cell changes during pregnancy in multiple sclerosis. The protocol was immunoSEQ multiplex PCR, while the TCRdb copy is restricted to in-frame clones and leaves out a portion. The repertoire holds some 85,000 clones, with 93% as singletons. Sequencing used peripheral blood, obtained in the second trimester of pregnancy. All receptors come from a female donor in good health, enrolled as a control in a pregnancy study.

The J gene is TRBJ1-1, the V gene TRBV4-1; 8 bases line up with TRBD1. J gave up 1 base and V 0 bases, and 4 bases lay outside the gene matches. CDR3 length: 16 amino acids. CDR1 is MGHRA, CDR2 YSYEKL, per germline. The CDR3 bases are TGCGCCAGCAGCCAAGATCACGGGACAGGGAACACTGAAGCTTTCTTT. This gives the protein CASSQDHGTGNTEAFF.

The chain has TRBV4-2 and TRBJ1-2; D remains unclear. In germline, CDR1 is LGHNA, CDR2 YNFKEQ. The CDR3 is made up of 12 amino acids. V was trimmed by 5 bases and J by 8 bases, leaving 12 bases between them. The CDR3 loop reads CASSYKIEGYTF. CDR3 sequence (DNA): TGTGCCAGCAGCTATAAGATCGAGGGCTACACCTTC.

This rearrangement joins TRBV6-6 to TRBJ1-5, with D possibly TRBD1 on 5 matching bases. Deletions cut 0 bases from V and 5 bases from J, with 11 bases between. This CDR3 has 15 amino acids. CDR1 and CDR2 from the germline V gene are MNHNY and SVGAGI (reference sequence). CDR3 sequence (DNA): TGTGCCAGCAGTTACTCTGGCAGGGAACATCAGCCCCAGCATTTT. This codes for CASSYSGREHQPQHF.

CDR3 protein: CAWNIQGPGEKLFF. In DNA, the CDR3 is TGTGCCTGGAACATACAGGGTCCAGGTGAAAAACTGTTTTTT. The rearrangement joins TRBV30 to TRBJ1-4; TRBD1 is a possible D gene (6 bases). CDR3 length: 14 amino acids. Germline values: CDR1 GTSNPN, CDR2 SVGIG (reference sequence). The ends were cut back, 4 bases at V and 7 bases at J, with 16 bases in the middle.

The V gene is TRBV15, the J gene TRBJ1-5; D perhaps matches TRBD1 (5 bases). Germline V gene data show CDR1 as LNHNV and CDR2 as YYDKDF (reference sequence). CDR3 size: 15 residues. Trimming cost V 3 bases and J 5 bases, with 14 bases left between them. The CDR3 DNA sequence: TGTGCCACCAGCAGGGACGATAGGGGCGATCAGCCCCAGCATTTT. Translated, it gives CATSRDDRGDQPQHF.